This TCR beta chain came from a study of blood T cell repertoires in COVID-19. Study summary: COVID-19 samples, acute and convalescent, were from the United States, Italy and Spain.

Method: immunoSEQ multiplex PCR; TCRdb's copy keeps in-frame clones and lacks some. The sample comprises some 60,000 clones, approximately 84% of which are singletons, and around 10% rests with the top ten. Only a few counts were recorded for this clone. This clonotype originated in a man older than 75 with COVID-19, enrolled during active disease. Sequenced sample: peripheral blood.

The CDR3 reads CASSVEGGSMNTEAFF. CDR3 nucleotides: TGTGCCAGCAGCGTAGAGGGAGGCAGCATGAACACTGAAGCTTTCTTT. The genes are TRBV9 and TRBJ1-1; D not certain. The length of the CDR3 is 16 residues. Deletions cut 0 bases from V and 0 bases from J, with 12 bases between. CDR1 and CDR2 (germline): SGDLS, YYNGEE.